This T cell receptor (beta chain) was identified in a study of blood T cell repertoires in COVID-19. Background on the study: Acute and convalescent COVID-19 samples came from the United States, Italy and Spain. Sources were T cells, B-cell-depleted T cells, or PBMCs; the material itself was cDNA or gDNA.

Enrollment of patients from Seattle took place during active infection, with longitudinal follow-up. Original analysis: By means of reference gene primer amplification, nucleated cell counts were estimated. Sequencing was performed with immunoSEQ multiplex PCR; in TCRdb, only in-frame clones are kept and a portion is missing. From that table come the V and J calls and clone size; the DNA was used to work out D and trimming. The data hold more than 300,000 clones, with more than 70% observed a single time. The CDR3 length is 16 residues. Germline CDR1 is ENHRY and CDR2 is SYGVKD. V lost 3 bases, J lost 2 bases, and 11 bases lay in between.

Sequenced input: peripheral blood. This TCR was recovered from a woman aged 25-40 years with COVID-19, enrolled during active disease. The chain has TRBV10-3 and TRBJ2-6; D perhaps matches TRBD1 (6 bases). The CDR3 sequence is CAISDLQGTGANVLTF. CDR3 DNA sequence: TGTGCCATCAGTGACCTACAGGGAACTGGGGCCAACGTCCTGACTTTC.